A single sample is the source of the 32 T cell receptor beta chains below, sequenced in a study of shared clonotypes between healthy human individuals (dated by TCRdb to 2019 to 2021). Libraries were prepared through the immunoSEQ multiplex PCR assay. The immuneACCESS repertoire file appears here via TCRdb, limited to in-frame rearrangements. These files lack a portion of the clones; in checked studies, under half of the deficit traces to unresolved V genes, and the cause of the others is not known. This sample holds 1.4 million or so clones; approximately 98.5% were observed only once. The ten top clones hold over 0.3% of the sample. The source material was naive CD4+ T cells sorted from blood. What this sample's cell subset or site label stands for: CD45RA+ positively selected. The receptors originated from a man younger than 45 in good health.

The chain employs TRBV5-1 and TRBJ2-7; tentative D call: TRBD1 (5 bases). The CDR3 totals 15 residues. Germline assignment: CDR1 SGHRS and CDR2 YFSETQ. V was shortened by 0 bases and J by 4 bases, with 14 bases between the two germline ends. In DNA form, the CDR3 reads TGCGCCAGCAGCTTGGTAGTAGGGGTCCCTTACGAGCAGTACTTC. Translating gives CASSLVVGVPYEQYF.

V gene TRBV19 combines with J gene TRBJ1-5; 7 nucleotides align to TRBD1. The CDR3 extends over 15 amino acids. V lost 7 bases, J lost 2 bases, and 8 bases stayed unmatched. Germline V lookup: CDR1 LNHDA, CDR2 SQIVND (reference sequence). The CDR3 reads CASIQTGSGNQPQHF. CDR3 nucleotides: TGTGCCAGTATCCAGACAGGGTCGGGCAATCAGCCCCAGCATTTT. Full variable domain (rest looked up from reference TRBV19 and TRBJ1-5): DGGITQSPKYLFRKEGQNVTLSCEQNLNHDAMYWYRQDPGQGLRLIYYSQIVNDFQKGDIAEGYSVSREKKESFPLTVTSAQKNPTAFYLCASIQTGSGNQPQHFGDGTRLSIL.

The V gene is TRBV5-8, the J gene TRBJ2-4; D is undetermined. The germline CDR1 and CDR2 sequences are SGHTS and YDEGEE. The ends were cut back, 4 bases at V and 1 base at J, with 9 bases in the middle. This CDR3 comprises 14 residues. CDR3 nucleotide sequence: TGTGCCAGCAGCCCCCAGGTTGCCAAAAACATTCAGTACTTC. Translation: CASSPQVAKNIQYF.

For this clone: Other DNA sequences in this sample translate to the same CDR3. The chain uses TRBV28 and TRBJ2-3; D not certain. Trimming pared 3 bases from V and 2 bases from J, leaving 3 bases between. Germline V gene data show CDR1 as MDHEN and CDR2 as SYDVKM. The CDR3 runs 12 residues. Here the CDR3 reads CASSFTTDTQYF. DNA of the CDR3: TGTGCCAGCAGTTTTACCACAGATACGCAGTATTTT.

V is TRBV7-2 and J is TRBJ1-4; TRBD1 matches 9 bases. The CDR3 spans 14 residues. CDR1 and CDR2 from the germline V gene are SGHTA and FQGNSA. Unmatched junction bases numbered 2, after V lost 3 bases and J lost 6 bases. The CDR3 reads CASSLTGGDEKLFF. The CDR3 DNA reads as TGTGCCAGCAGCTTGACAGGGGGTGATGAAAAACTGTTTTTT. Using reference TRBV7-2 and TRBJ1-4 for the parts outside the CDR3, the full variable domain is GAGVSQSPSNKVTEKGKDVELRCDPISGHTALYWYRQSLGQGLEFLIYFQGNSAPDKSGLPSDRFSAERTGGSVSTLTIQRTQQEDSAVYLCASSLTGGDEKLFFGSGTQLSVL.

This chain joins TRBV6-1 and TRBJ2-1; D gene uncertain. Trimming pared 4 bases from V and 4 bases from J, leaving 8 bases between. The germline V gene encodes CDR1 MNHNS and CDR2 SASEGT. The CDR3 is 13 amino acids. CDR3 loop: CASSVQGYNEQFF. CDR3 DNA: TGTGCCAGCAGTGTGCAAGGTTACAATGAGCAGTTCTTC.

V and J are TRBV28 and TRBJ2-7; weak D call: TRBD1 (6 bases). The CDR3 contains 12 residues. Germline V gene sequence: CDR1 MDHEN, CDR2 SYDVKM. Trimming removed 8 bases from V and 3 bases from J, with 11 bases in between. CDR3 nucleotide sequence: TGTGCCAGCCGGGACACAAACTACGAGCAGTACTTC. It codes for CASRDTNYEQYF.

The chain employs TRBV7-8 and TRBJ1-2; D unclear. The CDR3 totals 15 residues. The germline gives CDR1 SGHVS, CDR2 FQNEAQ. With 1 base removed from V and 5 bases from J, the gap between germline ends came to 14 bases. DNA for the CDR3: TGTGCCAGCAGCTTAGGTGCAGCGGCGCAGTATGGCTACACCTTC. Translation: CASSLGAAAQYGYTF.

The rearrangement links TRBV19 to TRBJ2-2, with 7 bases fitting TRBD1. This CDR3 has 14 amino acids. The V segment lost 9 bases and the J segment 6 bases; nucleotides outside the gene matches: 10. Germline V gives CDR1 LNHDA, CDR2 SQIVND (reference sequence). CDR3: CASRQGLVPGELFF. CDR3 sequence (DNA): TGTGCCAGCCGACAGGGTTTGGTACCCGGGGAGCTGTTTTTT.

For this clone: At the DNA level, this CDR3 is encoded by other sequences in the same sample as well. The rearrangement joins TRBV5-1 to TRBJ2-2; tentatively, D is TRBD2 (5 bases). Germline V gives CDR1 SGHRS, CDR2 YFSETQ. This CDR3 contains 15 residues. Trimming shortened V by 0 bases and J by 0 bases, and 6 bases separated the two germline ends. The CDR3 sequence is CASSLGSANTGELFF. The CDR3 nucleotides are TGCGCCAGCAGCTTGGGTAGCGCGAACACCGGGGAGCTGTTTTTT.

The chain joins TRBV7-9 to TRBJ1-3; D is possibly TRBD1 (6 bases). Germline loops: CDR1 SEHNR, CDR2 FQNEAQ (reference sequence). The CDR3 length is 15 residues. Trimming stripped 2 bases from V and 4 bases from J, with 12 bases between. The CDR3 nucleotides are TGTGCCAGCAGCTTATCCGGGGGCTCAGGAAACACCATATATTTT. Its protein product is CASSLSGGSGNTIYF.

A word on this clone: Other DNA sequences of this sample code for an identical CDR3. J is TRBJ2-7 and V is TRBV29-1; D tentatively fits TRBD1 or TRBD2 (5 bases each). The V gene lost 3 bases and the J gene lost 2 bases, with 8 bases spanning the gap. The germline CDR1 and CDR2 sequences are SQVTM and ANQGSEA. This CDR3 is 12 amino acids long. The CDR3 DNA reads TGCAGCGTTGAGGTGGGGGCCTACGAGCAGTACTTC. Its protein product is CSVEVGAYEQYF.

The chain recombines TRBV28 with TRBJ1-2; 9 nucleotides agree with TRBD1. Germline V lookup: CDR1 MDHEN, CDR2 SYDVKM. The CDR3 is 12 residues long. V was clipped by 9 bases and J by 8 bases; unmatched bases: 7. CDR3 nucleotides: TGTGCCAGTACAGGGGGCTTTAACGGCTACACCTTC. Its translation: CASTGGFNGYTF.

V usage is TRBV19 and J usage is TRBJ2-5; D call uncertain. This CDR3 comprises 13 residues. Looked up from germline, CDR1 is LNHDA and CDR2 is SQIVND (reference sequence). The ends were cut back, 10 bases at V and 5 bases at J, with 17 bases in the middle. CDR3 DNA: TGTGCCACCAAGCCTCAAGCCGTGGAGACCCAGTACTTC. Protein: CATKPQAVETQYF.

This chain connects TRBV15 to TRBJ2-1; TRBD2 agrees at 14 bases. The CDR3 runs to 20 residues. V was clipped by 4 bases and J by 0 bases; unmatched bases: 11. Germline V gene sequence: CDR1 LNHNV, CDR2 YYDKDF (reference sequence). The CDR3 DNA sequence: TGTGCCACCAGCATAGACGGCGGGACTAGCGGGAGTGGCTCCTACAATGAGCAGTTCTTC. It encodes CATSIDGGTSGSGSYNEQFF.

V gene TRBV19 combines with J gene TRBJ1-5, with D possibly being TRBD1 (6 bases). Germline V gene data show CDR1 as LNHDA and CDR2 as SQIVND (reference sequence). The CDR3 extends over 14 amino acids. The CDR3 reads CATGGASRNQPQHF. Written as DNA, the CDR3 is TGTGCTACTGGGGGGGCGTCACGCAATCAGCCCCAGCATTTT. Complete variable domain (other parts from reference TRBV19 and TRBJ1-5): DGGITQSPKYLFRKEGQNVTLSCEQNLNHDAMYWYRQDPGQGLRLIYYSQIVNDFQKGDIAEGYSVSREKKESFPLTVTSAQKNPTAFYLCATGGASRNQPQHFGDGTRLSIL.

The J gene is TRBJ2-6, the V gene TRBV28; TRBD1 might be the D (6 bases). Deletions cut 7 bases from V and 1 base from J, with 11 bases between. The length of the CDR3 is 15 residues. Germline CDR1 MDHEN, CDR2 SYDVKM. CDR3 sequence: CASTGRGSGANVLTF. CDR3 DNA: TGTGCCAGCACCGGCAGGGGTTCTGGGGCCAACGTCCTGACTTTC.

The rearrangement links TRBV7-8 to TRBJ2-1; the match to TRBD1 covers 9 bases. Germline CDR1 reads SGHVS; CDR2 reads FQNEAQ. This CDR3 is 15 amino acids long. V dropped 7 bases and J dropped 12; count of bases not matched to a gene: 16. For the CDR3, the DNA is TGTGCCAGCACCCCGCGGGGACAGGGAGGGTTGGGGCAGTTCTTC. This codes for CASTPRGQGGLGQFF.

This rearrangement joins TRBV5-4 to TRBJ2-1; D tentatively fits TRBD1 or TRBD2 (5 bases each). Germline CDR1 is SGHNT and CDR2 is YYREEE (reference sequence). CDR3 length equals 17 residues. V lost 4 bases and J 9 bases, leaving 26 bases between the germline ends. CDR3 DNA sequence: TGTGCCAGCAGCCCGGAACTAGGGACGGCAGGAGTGGGTGAGCAGTTCTTC. Translating gives CASSPELGTAGVGEQFF.

The chain couples TRBV19 to TRBJ2-3; 7 positions agree with TRBD2. V lost 7 bases and J lost 7; bases outside the gene matches: 14. Germline loops: CDR1 LNHDA, CDR2 SQIVND (reference sequence). CDR3 length: 15 residues. The CDR3 nucleotides are TGTGCCAGTACATCCGGCGGGAGTGGCGGAAATACGCAGTATTTT. Its translation: CASTSGGSGGNTQYF.

The chain has TRBV2 and TRBJ2-1, with D unresolved. Germline loops: CDR1 SNHLY, CDR2 FYNNEI. The CDR3 is 13 amino acids. V was cut by 6 bases and J by 4 bases, with 10 bases left in between. The CDR3 sequence: CASSLKEYNEQFF. The CDR3 region has the DNA TGTGCCAGCAGCCTGAAAGAGTACAATGAGCAGTTCTTC. The complete variable domain, with remaining parts taken from reference TRBV2 and TRBJ2-1, reads EPEVTQTPSHQVTQMGQEVILRCVPISNHLYFYWYRQILGQKVEFLVSFYNNEISEKSEIFDDQFSVERPDGSNFTLKIRSTKLEDSAMYFCASSLKEYNEQFFGPGTRLTVL.

This chain joins TRBV25-1 and TRBJ1-4; D call uncertain. The CDR3 has 15 residues. Germline V gene lookup returns CDR1 MGHDK and CDR2 SYGVNS. V was cut by 1 base and J by 7 bases, with 13 bases left in between. The CDR3, as DNA: TGTGCCAGCAGTGAATCGGCAGCAGCGGGTGAAAAACTGTTTTTT. It specifies CASSESAAAGEKLFF.

Concerning this clone: Other DNA variants within this sample encode the same CDR3. This sequence joins TRBV5-1 and TRBJ2-2, with D unresolved. This CDR3 comprises 14 residues. The V gene lost 4 bases and the J gene lost 1 base, with 8 bases spanning the gap. Germline V gene lookup returns CDR1 SGHRS and CDR2 YFSETQ. The CDR3 DNA follows: TGCGCCAGCAGCCGGACCGGGAACACCGGGGAGCTGTTTTTT. Amino acids: CASSRTGNTGELFF.

The V gene is TRBV7-6, the J gene TRBJ2-1; D gene uncertain. V was pared by 2 bases and J by 2 bases, with 19 bases between. This CDR3 has 18 amino acids. CDR1 and CDR2 from the germline V gene are SGHVS and FNYEAQ. The CDR3 nucleotides are TGTGCCAGCAGCTTAAGGGTATCCACAACACACCCCTACAATGAGCAGTTCTTC. Encoded protein: CASSLRVSTTHPYNEQFF. Full variable domain (remainder filled in from reference TRBV7-6 and TRBJ2-1): GAGVSQSPRYKVTKRGQDVALRCDPISGHVSLYWYRQALGQGPEFLTYFNYEAQQDKSGLPNDRFSAERPEGSISTLTIQRTEQRDSAMYRCASSLRVSTTHPYNEQFFGPGTRLTVL.

The chain combines TRBV5-4 with TRBJ1-4; D is possibly TRBD1 (5 bases). V lost 0 bases to trimming and J lost 7 bases, with 10 bases between them. The CDR3 spans 14 residues. Germline-derived CDR1 and CDR2 are SGHNT and YYREEE (reference sequence). CDR3 sequence (DNA): TGTGCCAGCAGCTTGGACCCTGGGGGTGAAAAACTGTTTTTT. This encodes CASSLDPGGEKLFF. The variable domain in full, with the rest retrieved from reference TRBV5-4 and TRBJ1-4, is ETGVTQSPTHLIKTRGQQVTLRCSSQSGHNTVSWYQQALGQGPQFIFQYYREEENGRGNFPPRFSGLQFPNYSSELNVNALELDDSALYLCASSLDPGGEKLFFGSGTQLSVL.

The J gene is TRBJ2-2, the V gene TRBV15; tentatively, D is TRBD2 (5 bases). Germline assignment: CDR1 LNHNV and CDR2 YYDKDF (reference sequence). The CDR3 sequence is 14 residues long. Trimming removed 3 bases from V and 5 bases from J, with 10 bases in between. CDR3 amino acids: CATSSKRGTGELFF. Here the CDR3 DNA reads TGTGCCACCAGCAGCAAGAGAGGGACCGGGGAGCTGTTTTTT.

This rearrangement joins TRBV27 to TRBJ2-1; D is possibly TRBD1 or TRBD2 (5 bases each). V lost 10 bases and J lost 1, with 20 bases in between. The CDR3 runs to 16 residues. The germline CDR1 and CDR2 sequences are MNHEY and SMNVEV (reference sequence). The CDR3 reads CATSTLGTDSYNEQFF. CDR3 coding DNA: TGTGCCACTTCAACTTTGGGGACGGATTCCTACAATGAGCAGTTCTTC.

This chain links TRBV29-1 with TRBJ2-3, with a tentative D call TRBD1 (5 bases). The CDR3 extends over 15 amino acids. V dropped 8 bases and J dropped 0 bases, with 18 bases sitting between them. Germline V lookup: CDR1 SQVTM, CDR2 ANQGSEA. This CDR3 reads CSSRRKGVSTDTQYF. The CDR3 bases are TGCAGCTCTCGAAGAAAAGGGGTCAGCACAGATACGCAGTATTTT.

The chain joins TRBV7-9 to TRBJ2-2; possible D gene TRBD2, 7 bases. From germline, CDR1 is SEHNR and CDR2 FQNEAQ (reference sequence). The CDR3 sequence is 15 residues long. V dropped 10 bases and J dropped 3 bases, with 18 bases sitting between them. The CDR3 nucleotides are TGTGCCATCCCCGGGGGCGGGAGCGACACCGGGGAGCTGTTTTTT. This codes for CAIPGGGSDTGELFF.

This chain joins TRBV7-6 and TRBJ2-3; the match to TRBD2 covers 9 bases. The length of the CDR3 is 18 residues. Germline CDR1 reads SGHVS; CDR2 reads FNYEAQ. Trimming removed 2 bases from V and 0 bases from J; junction bases left unmatched: 9. The CDR3 DNA sequence: TGTGCCAGCAGCTTATATCAGCGGGAGGTCTCTAGCACAGATACGCAGTATTTT. Translated, it gives CASSLYQREVSSTDTQYF.

This rearrangement joins TRBV7-9 to TRBJ1-4, with D tentatively TRBD1 (5 bases). The length of the CDR3 is 16 residues. V lost 0 bases to trimming and J lost 0 bases, with 8 bases between them. CDR1 and CDR2 from the germline V gene are SEHNR and FQNEAQ (reference sequence). CDR3 sequence reads: CASSLARASTNEKLFF. The CDR3 nucleotides read TGTGCCAGCAGCTTAGCCAGGGCCTCAACTAATGAAAAACTGTTTTTT.

Concerning this clone itself: In the same sample, other DNA sequences code for this CDR3. The genes are TRBV7-9 and TRBJ1-3, with D hard to call. Trimming removed 1 base from V and 0 bases from J, with 7 bases in between. CDR1 SEHNR and CDR2 FQNEAQ come from the germline V gene (reference sequence). The CDR3 contains 15 residues. The CDR3 protein is CASSLVRSSGNTIYF. The CDR3, as DNA: TGTGCCAGCAGCTTAGTAAGAAGCTCTGGAAACACCATATATTTT.